Below, 7 T cell receptor beta chains from the same sample are listed, as sequenced in a study of T cells after yellow fever vaccination. TCRdb re-analysed the 5' RACE reads in MiXCR, keeping a single row per CDR3 protein. The table shows around 250,000 distinct CDR3 sequences, with about 5.2% occurring only once. The source was CD4+ T cells sorted from PBMCs, collected on the day of the yellow fever booster vaccination. Receptors originate from a man aged 18 to 30 who received the YFV17D yellow fever vaccine.

There are many counts of this clonotype. The chain has TRBV27 and TRBJ1-1; tentatively, D is TRBD1 (5 bases). This CDR3 region has 13 residues. The ends were cut back, 3 bases at V and 4 bases at J, with 9 bases in the middle. Looked up from germline, CDR1 is MNHEY and CDR2 is SMNVEV (reference sequence). The CDR3 spells CASSLRGGTEAFF. The CDR3 DNA sequence: TGTGCCAGCAGTTTGCGGGGGGGCACTGAAGCTTTCTTT.

This clonotype has just a few counts. This chain joins TRBV6-5 and TRBJ1-4; D gene unclear. Trimming took off 3 bases at V and 7 bases at J, with 15 bases between the two ends. This CDR3 is built from 15 residues. CDR1 and CDR2 (germline): MNHEY, SVGAGI. The CDR3 DNA reads as TGTGCCAGCAGTTATGGACTGATGGGGAGTGAAAAACTGTTTTTT. This codes for CASSYGLMGSEKLFF.

The V gene is TRBV7-2, the J gene TRBJ2-3; 7 positions match TRBD2. The length of the CDR3 is 13 residues. Germline V gene data show CDR1 as SGHTA and CDR2 as FQGNSA. The V segment lost 2 bases and the J segment 6 bases; nucleotides outside the gene matches: 2. The CDR3 reads CASSLSLADTQYF. CDR3 DNA sequence: TGTGCCAGCAGCTTATCACTAGCGGATACGCAGTATTTT. The entire variable domain, with the rest obtained from reference TRBV7-2 and TRBJ2-3, is as follows: GAGVSQSPSNKVTEKGKDVELRCDPISGHTALYWYRQSLGQGLEFLIYFQGNSAPDKSGLPSDRFSAERTGGSVSTLTIQRTQQEDSAVYLCASSLSLADTQYFGPGTRLTVL.

This clonotype has more than one count but fewer than ten. This rearrangement joins TRBV12-3 or TRBV12-4 to TRBJ1-2, with unresolved D. The V gene lost 1 base and the J gene lost 5 bases, with 11 bases spanning the gap. This CDR3 is 14 amino acids long. In nucleotides, the CDR3 is TGTGCCAGCAGTTTAGTAGGGAACGAATATGGCTACACCTTC. It codes for CASSLVGNEYGYTF.

This clonotype has only a few counts. The V call is TRBV5-1, the J call TRBJ1-6; D is unclear. Germline CDR1 and CDR2: SGHRS and YFSETQ. The length of the CDR3 is 12 residues. V lost 8 bases and J 8 bases, leaving 11 bases between the germline ends. The CDR3 here is CASGSPDSPLHF. In DNA form, the CDR3 reads TGCGCCAGTGGTTCTCCTGATTCACCCCTCCACTTT.

In its sample, this clonotype was seen many times. The V and J genes are TRBV7-8 and TRBJ1-1; 12 bases are shared with TRBD1. The CDR3 totals 13 residues. J was trimmed by 12 bases and V by 0 bases; bases with no gene match: 2. CDR1 is SGHVS and CDR2 is FQNEAQ in the germline V gene. The CDR3: CASSLAGQGASFF. In DNA form, the CDR3 reads TGTGCCAGCAGCTTAGCGGGACAGGGGGCGTCTTTCTTT.

The CDR3 sequence: CANLRPLPNTEAFF. Here the CDR3 DNA reads TGTGCCAATTTAAGGCCCCTCCCGAACACTGAAGCTTTCTTT. The rearrangement links TRBV6-4 to TRBJ1-1; D is undetermined. Trimming cost V 10 bases and J 1 base, with 16 bases left between them. CDR1 is MRHNA, CDR2 SNTAGT, per germline. The CDR3 runs 14 residues.